These 10 T cell receptor beta chains came from one sample sequenced in a study of T-cell memory formation after mild COVID-19. Each CDR3 protein is one row after TCRdb ran MiXCR on the 5' RACE reads. The sample includes about 270,000 distinct CDR3 sequences, 18% of them seen just once. Sequenced: PBMCs or a T cell subset sorted from them (not recorded which). The receptor set was obtained from a man aged 18 to 29 who had mild COVID-19 (a few samples of this study predate the infection). Cell type and time point are not known.

The chain employs TRBV6-6 and TRBJ1-4; 9 nucleotides align to TRBD1. The CDR3 contains 14 residues. After removal of 5 bases from V and 9 bases from J, the junction contained 7 bases not matched to a gene. The V gene's germline CDR1 is MNHNY and CDR2 SVGAGI (reference sequence). The CDR3 here is CASSNRDRVQKLFF. CDR3 DNA sequence: TGTGCCAGCAGTAACCGGGACAGGGTGCAAAAACTGTTTTTT.

This clonotype was seen many times. The rearrangement uses TRBV5-1 and TRBJ2-2; tentatively, D is TRBD1 (6 bases). The CDR3 covers 14 residues. V was pared by 3 bases and J by 5 bases, with 11 bases between. The germline V gene encodes CDR1 SGHRS and CDR2 YFSETQ. The CDR3 loop is CASSSKGETGELFF. The DNA for the CDR3 is TGCGCCAGCAGCTCAAAGGGGGAGACCGGGGAGCTGTTTTTT.

The CDR3 nucleotides read TGTGCCAGCTCACCAAGGGAAGGGTCGGGCATTCAGTACTTC. Its translation is CASSPREGSGIQYF. This chain uses TRBV18 with TRBJ2-4; D ambiguous. V was cut by 2 bases and J by 9 bases, with 14 bases left in between. CDR3 length: 14 residues. The germline V gene has CDR1 KGHSH and CDR2 LQKENI.

This chain connects TRBV28 to TRBJ1-5, with D unclear. Germline V lookup: CDR1 MDHEN, CDR2 SYDVKM. Trimming took 11 bases from V and 0 from J, leaving 8 bases between them. CDR3 length equals 12 residues. CDR3 amino acids: CAADNSNQPQHF. DNA for the CDR3: TGTGCCGCGGATAATAGCAATCAGCCCCAGCATTTT. The variable domain in full, with the rest retrieved from reference TRBV28 and TRBJ1-5, is DVKVTQSSRYLVKRTGEKVFLECVQDMDHENMFWYRQDPGLGLRLIYFSYDVKMKEKGDIPEGYSVSREKKERFSLILESASTNQTSMYLCAADNSNQPQHFGDGTRLSIL.

The chain recombines TRBV20-1 with TRBJ2-7; tentatively, D is TRBD2 (6 bases). V lost 4 bases to trimming and J lost 3 bases, with 10 bases between them. The CDR3 is made up of 12 amino acids. Germline V gene lookup returns CDR1 DFQATT and CDR2 SNEGSKA (reference sequence). As DNA, the CDR3 is TGCAGTGCTAACTGGGGGGACTACGAGCAGTACTTC. Protein: CSANWGDYEQYF.

The V and J genes are TRBV27 and TRBJ2-3; weak D call: TRBD1 (6 bases). Deletions cut 8 bases from V and 1 base from J, with 22 bases between. This CDR3 comprises 17 residues. Germline V gene lookup returns CDR1 MNHEY and CDR2 SMNVEV (reference sequence). The CDR3 region has the DNA TGTGCCAGCTGCTCACTTACAGGGCTCGCGGGCACAGATACGCAGTATTTT. This encodes CASCSLTGLAGTDTQYF.

This rearrangement joins TRBV29-1 to TRBJ1-2; D gene ambiguous. Germline CDR1 reads SQVTM; CDR2 reads ANQGSEA. The CDR3 spans 11 residues. Trimming shortened V by 7 bases and J by 8 bases, and 14 bases separated the two germline ends. The CDR3 region is CSAEGLRGYTF. For the CDR3, the DNA is TGCAGCGCCGAGGGCCTTAGGGGCTACACCTTC. The full variable domain, its missing parts supplied by reference TRBV29-1 and TRBJ1-2, is SAVISQKPSRDICQRGTSLTIQCQVDSQVTMMFWYRQQPGQSLTLIATANQGSEATYESGFVIDKFPISRPNLTFSTLTVSNMSPEDSSIYLCSAEGLRGYTFGSGTRLTVV.

This clonotype was counted a few times. In nucleotides, the CDR3 is TGTGCCAGCAGCTTAGATAGGGGGGGATCTGAGGAGACCCAGTACTTC. Its translation is CASSLDRGGSEETQYF. The chain has TRBV11-2 and TRBJ2-5, with D possibly being TRBD2 (7 bases). V was shortened by 0 bases and J by 5 bases, with 16 bases between the two germline ends. CDR3 length equals 16 residues. Germline V gene data show CDR1 as SGHAT and CDR2 as FQNNGV.

This clonotype was observed a handful of times. The chain employs TRBV20-1 and TRBJ1-6; D might be TRBD1 (5 bases). With 3 bases removed from V and 8 bases from J, the gap between germline ends came to 11 bases. Per germline, CDR1 DFQATT and CDR2 SNEGSKA (reference sequence). This CDR3 region has 13 residues. The CDR3 nucleotides read TGCAGTGCTAGTGGTCAGGGACATTCACCCCTCCACTTT. It yields the protein CSASGQGHSPLHF.

The CDR3 DNA reads TGCAGTGCTAGAGGGCAGTACAGCACTGAAGCTTTCTTT. This translates into CSARGQYSTEAFF. The chain recombines TRBV20-1 with TRBJ1-1; no firm D call. V shed 1 base and J shed 4 bases, with 10 bases lying between them. The germline CDR1 and CDR2 sequences are DFQATT and SNEGSKA (reference sequence). CDR3 size: 13 residues.